The text below deals with one TCR beta chain. No cognate antigen has been identified for it. There are no base qualities to consult, and no much larger clone falls within one base. This specimen belongs to a study of human T cells and chemical hapten exposure (dated by TCRdb to 2020 to 2023). Study-level background: For sensitization, 2% DPC in acetone was applied to a 2 cm by 2 cm area of upper inner arm skin. Twenty-nine alopecia patients gave blood for TCR sequencing at one to four time points (pre-sensitization, 2, 6 and 24 weeks). The libraries were sequenced as a pool, and the TCR yield per sample differed mostly because of small variations in library volumes within the pool. Patient blood was sampled pre-sensitization (week 0) and at 2, 6 and about 24 weeks after DPC sensitization. Patch tests used Finn chambers with 0.01% DPC on the upper back, scored after 6 days by International Contact Dermatitis Research Group standards. The study tracked peripheral blood TCR repertoire changes in vivo during primary and secondary sensitization to the hapten diphenylcyclopropenone (DPC) in alopecia patients. Throughout the approximately 26-week study period, patients were also given weekly therapeutic DPC doses on the scalp. Alopecia areata with under or over 50% scalp involvement, alopecia totalis and alopecia universalis were represented in the patient cohort, which was mostly female.

According to the study, the label for this sample's time point signals: patch test 1, 2 weeks after DPC sensitization. The label giving this sample's treatment or condition can be read as: therapeutic diphenylcyclopropenone sensitization with weekly scalp DPC. At each patch-test visit, blood was drawn before the patch test was applied. Eligible patients were aged 18 to 70, diagnosed with alopecia, deemed suitable for DPC therapy, and excluded if pregnant. Total RNA was extracted from unfractionated whole blood collected in Tempus Blood RNA tubes. Paper-wide results and their limitations: DPC sensitization did not change how many TCRs were above 1 in 1000 frequency, and no evidence was found of alterations in global repertoire structure. Alopecia, a presumed autoimmune disease, was present in all patients, so the immune response of the patients might differ from that of healthy individuals. Repeated subsampling changed both the strength of the expansion versus patch-test correlation and the threshold at which that correlation became significant. Compared with pre-sensitization or healthy control sets, expanded TCRs formed significantly more large CDR3 similarity clusters, which is consistent with antigen-driven responses. A positive correlation was found between the number of PT1 expanded TCRs and patch test score, with significance reached at thresholds 8, 16 and 32 but not 4.

Per the germline V gene, ENHRY is the CDR1 and SYGVKD is the CDR2. Taken from cysteine to phenylalanine, the CDR3 has 15 residues. Of all the DNA, just the CDR3 is kept, 45 bases in frame from base 1. Trimming removed 5 bases from V and 3 bases from J; the gene matches leave 3 bases unexplained. Library construction relied on RACE. Sequencing was carried out with a NextSeq 500. During library preparation, unique molecular identifiers were attached to individual cDNA molecules so that TCRs could be counted quantitatively and reproducibly. For every blood RNA sample, sequencing covered both the TCR alpha and TCR beta chains. Concerning the study's data processing: A median of around 96,000 TCRs per sample was observed, with a range of roughly 23,224 to 700,000. V, J and CDR3 annotation of the TCR reads was performed with the Decombinator software suite. Every sample was subsampled to the same number of TCRs (28,000) for the PS versus PT1 abundance plots. Expanded TCRs were defined as absent before sensitization and observed at least eight times at the 2-week time point. The raw public data were reprocessed by TCRdb itself: fastp quality trimming at Q25, MiXCR clonotype calling, in-frame beta chains only. CDR3 protein duplicates are merged, each entry listing the most common genes and DNA. Clone size and V and J calls follow TCRdb, not the original study. Here the sample has about 380,000 distinct CDR3 sequences; 4.8% occur a single time. The top ten clones comprise around 2% of the sample.

The rearrangement joined TRBV10-3 to TRBJ2-3; TRBD1 fits 12 bases in the junction. This clonotype was sampled from a woman between 50 and 59 years old with alopecia areata. Some clones in this sample may be carry-over from other donors' samples. This specimen consisted of whole blood, obtained in connection with sensitization to the hapten diphenylcyclopropenone (DPC). The nucleotide sequence is TGTGCCATCAGTTCGGGACAGGGGGCAACAGATACGCAGTATTTT. It translates as CAISSGQGATDTQYF.